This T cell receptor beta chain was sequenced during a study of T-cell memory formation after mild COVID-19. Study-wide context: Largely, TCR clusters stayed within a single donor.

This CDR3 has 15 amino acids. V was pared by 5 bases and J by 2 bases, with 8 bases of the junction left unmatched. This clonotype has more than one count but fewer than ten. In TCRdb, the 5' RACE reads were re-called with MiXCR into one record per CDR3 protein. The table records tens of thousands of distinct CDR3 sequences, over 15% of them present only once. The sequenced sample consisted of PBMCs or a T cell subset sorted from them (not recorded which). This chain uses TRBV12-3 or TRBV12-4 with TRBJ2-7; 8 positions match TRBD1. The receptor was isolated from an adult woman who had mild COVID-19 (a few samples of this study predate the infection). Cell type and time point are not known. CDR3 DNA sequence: TGTGCCAGCAGTACCCGGGACAGGCCCACCTACGAGCAGTACTTC. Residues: CASSTRDRPTYEQYF.